This T cell receptor beta chain was sequenced for a study of blood T cell repertoires in COVID-19. Turning to the study itself: In each case, the material was cDNA or gDNA derived from T cells, B-cell-depleted T cells, or PBMCs.

Self-reported history from a screening survey and questionnaire set each donor's cohort. CDR1 and CDR2 from the germline V gene are LGHNA and YNFKEQ. The CDR3 is 15 residues long. V dropped 0 bases and J dropped 5 bases, with 11 bases sitting between them. Repertoires were generated with immunoSEQ multiplex PCR, while TCRdb's copy carries only in-frame clones and drops some. In the table there are 350,000 to 450,000 clones, around 91% of which are singletons. The origin of this receptor is a man younger than 40 who had recovered from COVID-19. The sequencing input was PBMCs or T cells enriched from blood (not recorded which). The chain combines TRBV4-2 with TRBJ1-5; D ambiguous. CDR3 bases: TGTGCCAGCAGCCAAGATCCAGGCGGGGATCAGCCCCAGCATTTT. It specifies CASSQDPGGDQPQHF.